One sample yielded the 3 T cell receptor beta chains listed below, sequenced in a study of T-cell reconstitution after alpha-beta-depleted transplantation in children. Researchers prepared the TCRbeta library using unique molecular identifiers, the study reports. TCRdb reprocessed the PCR reads with MiXCR, giving one entry per CDR3 protein. Here the sample spans a few hundred thousand distinct CDR3 sequences, about an eighth being singletons. The source material was PBMCs from the stem cell graft donor, sampled from the stem cell graft. These receptors all stem from a human donor who donated a stem cell graft to a child with combined immunodeficiency.

This clonotype was counted a few times. This sequence joins TRBV2 and TRBJ2-2; TRBD2 aligns across 7 bases. V shed 0 bases, J shed 5 bases, and the junction held 0 bases outside the gene matches. Germline CDR1 is SNHLY and CDR2 is FYNNEI. There are 14 residues in the CDR3. The CDR3 loop reads CASSEARGTGELFF. CDR3 sequence (DNA): TGTGCCAGCAGTGAAGCGCGGGGGACCGGGGAGCTGTTTTTT.

There are a few counts of this clonotype. The rearrangement uses TRBV15 and TRBJ2-7; TRBD1 aligns across 9 bases. The CDR3 consists of 14 residues. J was trimmed by 4 bases and V by 5 bases; bases with no gene match: 6. CDR1 is LNHNV, CDR2 YYDKDF, per germline (reference sequence). Here the CDR3 DNA reads TGTGCCACCAGCCGCGGACAGGGGAGGTACGAGCAGTACTTC. Its protein product is CATSRGQGRYEQYF.

The chain carries TRBV28 and TRBJ1-4; 12 bases fit TRBD1. The J segment lost 6 bases and the V segment lost 5 bases, leaving 10 bases of the junction unmatched. The CDR3 spans 17 residues. Looked up from germline, CDR1 is MDHEN and CDR2 is SYDVKM. CDR3 loop: CASSPRTGTGGYEKLFF. In DNA, the CDR3 is TGTGCCAGCAGTCCGCGAACCGGGACAGGGGGCTATGAAAAACTGTTTTTT.